These T cell receptor beta chains were read from a single sample in a study of blood T cells in healthy people across ages. One entry per CDR3 protein results from TCRdb running MiXCR on the 5' RACE reads. The repertoire consists of 710,000 or so distinct CDR3 sequences, with 22% occurring once and the leading ten covering less than 25%. Sequenced sample: blood. Receptors were obtained from a man aged 65-85 years in good health. The CDR3 runs from the conserved cysteine through the conserved F or W. D genes are given only for firm matches. Size values are once, few and many counts, or a class for expanded clones, and some rows have none.

V: TRBV12-3/TRBV12-4
J: TRBJ2-3
D: -
size: few
DNA: TGTGCCAGCAGTTTAAGGGAAGTAAGCACAGATACGCAGTATTTT
CDR3: CASSLREVSTDTQYF

V: TRBV4-1
J: TRBJ2-1
D: TRBD2
size: -
DNA: TGCGCCAGCAGCCAAGATCGAGTCGGGGGGGCGTACAATGAGCAGTTCTTC
CDR3: CASSQDRVGGAYNEQFF

V: TRBV12-3/TRBV12-4
J: TRBJ1-2
D: TRBD1
size: -
DNA: TGTGCCAGCAGTCCCGGGACAGGAAGCAACTATGGCTACACCTTC
CDR3: CASSPGTGSNYGYTF

V: TRBV7-3
J: TRBJ2-1
D: -
size: few
DNA: TGTGCCAGCAGCTTAAAGCATACCCATGAGCAGTTCTTC
CDR3: CASSLKHTHEQFF

V: TRBV20-1
J: TRBJ2-3
D: -
size: -
DNA: TGCAGTGCTAAGGTTTCTGGGGCGAGGGGCACAGATACGCAGTATTTT
CDR3: CSAKVSGARGTDTQYF

V: TRBV19
J: TRBJ2-1
D: -
size: -
DNA: TGTGCCAGTACCCTTAAGGGCGGCTCCTACAATGAGCAGTTCTTC
CDR3: CASTLKGGSYNEQFF

V: TRBV12-3/TRBV12-4
J: TRBJ2-1
D: TRBD1
size: few
DNA: TGTGCCAGCAGTTTGAACAGGGGATACAATGAGCAGTTCTTC
CDR3: CASSLNRGYNEQFF

V: TRBV27
J: TRBJ2-1
D: -
size: -
DNA: TGTGCCAGCAGTATAGGTGGGACTTACAATGAGCAGTTCTTC
CDR3: CASSIGGTYNEQFF

V: TRBV20-1
J: TRBJ2-3
D: TRBD2
size: once
DNA: TGCAGTGCTTTCACTAGCGGGAGGGATACGCAGTATTTT
CDR3: CSAFTSGRDTQYF

V: TRBV12-3/TRBV12-4
J: TRBJ2-1
D: -
size: few
DNA: TGTGCCAGCAGCCCCCCCAGGGAACTCTACAATGAGCAGTTCTTC
CDR3: CASSPPRELYNEQFF

V: TRBV7-7
J: TRBJ2-2
D: -
size: few
DNA: TGTGCCAGCAGCCCGACCCAGGGCGGGGAGCTGTTTTTT
CDR3: CASSPTQGGELFF

V: TRBV7-9
J: TRBJ1-4
D: TRBD1
size: -
DNA: TGTGCCAGCAGTCCAGATCGGGGACAGGGAAATGAAAAACTGTTTTTT
CDR3: CASSPDRGQGNEKLFF

V: TRBV30
J: TRBJ2-2
D: -
size: -
DNA: TGTGCCTGGAAGCCTGAGGCCGGGGAGCTGTTTTTT
CDR3: CAWKPEAGELFF

V: TRBV10-2
J: TRBJ2-5
D: -
size: few
DNA: TGTGCCAGCAGACGAGGGCAGCAAGAGACCCAGTACTTC
CDR3: CASRRGQQETQYF

V: TRBV12-3/TRBV12-4
J: TRBJ1-6
D: -
size: many
DNA: TGTGCCAGCAGCTTGACAGGCCAAAATAATTCACCCCTCCACTTT
CDR3: CASSLTGQNNSPLHF

V: TRBV7-7
J: TRBJ2-5
D: -
size: few
DNA: TGTGCCAGCAGCTTAGGGGGCCTGGCGGGCCTACAAGAGACCCAGTACTTC
CDR3: CASSLGGLAGLQETQYF

V: TRBV24-1
J: TRBJ1-5
D: TRBD1
size: few
DNA: TGTGCCACCCAACCCGGACAGGGTTGGAATCAGCCCCAGCATTTT
CDR3: CATQPGQGWNQPQHF

V: TRBV3-1
J: TRBJ1-5
D: -
size: -
DNA: TGTGCCAGCAGCCAAGATCGAAGGGCGAATCAGCCCCAGCATTTT
CDR3: CASSQDRRANQPQHF

V: TRBV19
J: TRBJ1-2
D: -
size: -
DNA: TGTGCCAGTAGTCCCATGGGAAATAACTATGGCTACACCTTC
CDR3: CASSPMGNNYGYTF

V: TRBV10-2
J: TRBJ1-2
D: -
size: -
DNA: TGCGCCAGCTCCCAATCAGCTATTAACTATGGCTACACCTTC
CDR3: CASSQSAINYGYTF

V: TRBV7-2
J: TRBJ1-2
D: -
size: few
DNA: TGTGCCAGCAGCTTTAGGACACGGGGTAGCTACACCTTC
CDR3: CASSFRTRGSYTF